A selection of T cell receptor beta chains follows, all from one sample in a study of response to subunit inactivated influenza vaccine. MiXCR, run by TCRdb on the RT-PCR reads, gives a single entry per CDR3 protein. The sample lists 500,000 to 550,000 distinct CDR3 sequences, about 8% occurring once. The material sequenced was PBMCs from blood, taken 23 months after vaccination. The origin of the receptors is a man between 45 and 75 years old who received an inactivated influenza vaccine. Each CDR3 is given without its conserved first and last residue.

cdr3_aa: ASSWEDRGIQY; j_call: TRBJ2-4; v_call: TRBV7-2
cdr3_aa: ASSLGRAGHEAF; j_call: TRBJ1-1; v_call: TRBV7-6
cdr3_aa: ASSAQGRTGELF; j_call: TRBJ2-2; v_call: TRBV5-1
cdr3_aa: ASSQDSFGTGGTGELF; j_call: TRBJ2-2; v_call: TRBV4-3
cdr3_aa: ASSSRGNSNTEAF; j_call: TRBJ1-1; v_call: TRBV28
cdr3_aa: ASNPGEFNEKLF; j_call: TRBJ1-4; v_call: TRBV2
cdr3_aa: ASSLGLAAIVSYNEQF; j_call: TRBJ2-1; v_call: TRBV5-1
cdr3_aa: ASSFYAGQGYDEQF; j_call: TRBJ2-1; v_call: TRBV5-6
cdr3_aa: SAETRRGTDTQY; j_call: TRBJ2-3; v_call: TRBV20-1
cdr3_aa: ASSLHRSSTDTQY; j_call: TRBJ2-3; v_call: TRBV5-1
cdr3_aa: ASSRLPTAF; j_call: TRBJ1-1; v_call: TRBV12-3/TRBV12-4
cdr3_aa: SAKGRRTTYSGANVLT; j_call: TRBJ2-6; v_call: TRBV20-1
cdr3_aa: AIRTGGVGYT; j_call: TRBJ1-2; v_call: TRBV10-3
cdr3_aa: ASSHGQGAPQY; j_call: TRBJ2-7; v_call: TRBV27
cdr3_aa: SARDLSGRSYEQY; j_call: TRBJ2-7; v_call: TRBV20-1
cdr3_aa: ASSNRTSGGLRETQY; j_call: TRBJ2-5; v_call: TRBV6-1
cdr3_aa: SARAIGGASVNTEAF; j_call: TRBJ1-1; v_call: TRBV20-1
cdr3_aa: ASSYRDRLTDTQY; j_call: TRBJ2-3; v_call: TRBV5-4
cdr3_aa: ASKGLSYEQY; j_call: TRBJ2-7; v_call: TRBV28
cdr3_aa: ASSPGAGVITDTQY; j_call: TRBJ2-3; v_call: TRBV7-8
cdr3_aa: SARDPAGGGEQY; j_call: TRBJ2-7; v_call: TRBV20-1